This TCR beta chain was observed in a study of cytomegalovirus exposure and HLA in healthy donors. General study points: Highly shared variants forming one cluster were likely a sequencing artifact. Later work showed greater clonal expansion in HLA-associated TCR beta chains than in equally common others. Most TCR beta V segments were productive about 87% or about 30% of the time in an earlier analysis.

The CDR3 covers 13 residues. The V gene's germline CDR1 is MDHEN and CDR2 SYDVKM. The V end lost 7 bases, the J end lost 4 bases, and 13 bases lay between the germline ends. The study ran its PCR with 60 Vbeta and 13 Jbeta primers. Libraries were prepared by immunoSEQ multiplex PCR; TCRdb keeps only in-frame clonotypes and omits some of them. The sample carries 170,000 or so clones, 65% to 85% recorded once. This clone was seen only a few times. What it binds is not known. Other DNA sequences in this specimen translate into the identical CDR3. The TCR originated in a woman aged 50 to 60 in good health and CMV-seropositive. The J gene is TRBJ1-1, the V gene TRBV28; tentatively, D is TRBD1 (6 bases). Sequenced input: PBMCs. The CDR3 nucleotides are TGTGCCAGCACCCCTCAGGGGAGCACTGAAGCTTTCTTT. As protein: CASTPQGSTEAFF.